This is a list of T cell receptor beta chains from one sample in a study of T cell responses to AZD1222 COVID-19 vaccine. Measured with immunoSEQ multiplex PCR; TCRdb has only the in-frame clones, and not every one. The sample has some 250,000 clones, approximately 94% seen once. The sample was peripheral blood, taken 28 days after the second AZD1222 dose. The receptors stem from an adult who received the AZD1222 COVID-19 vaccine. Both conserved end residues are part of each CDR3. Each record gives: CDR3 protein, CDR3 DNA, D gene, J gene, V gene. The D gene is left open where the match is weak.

CDR3 protein: CASSPGGVGNEQYF; CDR3 DNA: TGTGCCAGTAGTCCGGGGGGCGTCGGTAACGAGCAGTACTTC; D gene: -; J gene: TRBJ2-7; V gene: TRBV19
CDR3 protein: CSAHGTGGYTF; CDR3 DNA: TGCAGTGCTCATGGCACAGGCGGCTACACCTTC; D gene: -; J gene: TRBJ1-2; V gene: TRBV20-1
CDR3 protein: CASGGHSSSYNEQFF; CDR3 DNA: TGTGCCAGCGGAGGGCACTCCAGCTCCTACAATGAGCAGTTCTTC; D gene: -; J gene: TRBJ2-1; V gene: TRBV9
CDR3 protein: CASSLAVDYGYTF; CDR3 DNA: TGTGCCAGCAGTTTGGCGGTAGACTATGGCTACACCTTC; D gene: -; J gene: TRBJ1-2; V gene: TRBV12-3/TRBV12-4
CDR3 protein: CASNWAQRGSNQPQHF; CDR3 DNA: TGTGCCAGTAACTGGGCCCAAAGGGGCAGCAATCAGCCCCAGCATTTT; D gene: -; J gene: TRBJ1-5; V gene: TRBV19
CDR3 protein: CASSLEYRNEKLFF; CDR3 DNA: TGCGCCAGCAGCTTGGAGTATAGAAATGAAAAACTGTTTTTT; D gene: -; J gene: TRBJ1-4; V gene: TRBV5-1
CDR3 protein: CASWRGGFGYTF; CDR3 DNA: TGTGCCAGCTGGCGGGGAGGGTTTGGCTACACCTTC; D gene: -; J gene: TRBJ1-2; V gene: TRBV6-5
CDR3 protein: CASTEAGEGTDTQYF; CDR3 DNA: TGTGCCAGCACCGAGGCTGGGGAGGGCACAGATACGCAGTATTTT; D gene: -; J gene: TRBJ2-3; V gene: TRBV2
CDR3 protein: CASSLGGNTIYF; CDR3 DNA: TGTGCCAGCAGTTTGGGCGGAAACACCATATATTTT; D gene: -; J gene: TRBJ1-3; V gene: TRBV12-3/TRBV12-4
CDR3 protein: CATTSGGGVNQPQHF; CDR3 DNA: TGTGCCACCACATCAGGAGGGGGTGTCAATCAGCCCCAGCATTTT; D gene: -; J gene: TRBJ1-5; V gene: TRBV19